The 9 T cell receptor beta chains reported below all come from one sample, sequenced in a study of shared clonotypes between healthy human individuals. Naive CD8 cells, CD45RO-negative and positively selected for CCR7, excluded terminally differentiated effector memory CD45RA+ cells. Using immunoSEQ multiplex PCR, the repertoire was profiled, and TCRdb retains in-frame clones only, with some absent. The sample holds about 2.1 million clones, about 93% seen once. Material for sequencing was naive CD8+ T cells from PBMCs. Receptors were obtained from a young man in good health. Some clones in this sample may be carry-over from other donors' samples.

The V call is TRBV5-6, the J call TRBJ2-1; 7 bases are a match to TRBD2. With V trimmed by 0 bases and J by 6 bases, 9 bases remained unmatched. CDR3 length: 16 amino acids. Germline V gene data show CDR1 as SGHDT and CDR2 as YYEEEE. The CDR3 DNA reads as TGTGCCAGCAGCTTGGGCTCGGGCGGGAGTAGCAATGAGCAGTTCTTC. It encodes CASSLGSGGSSNEQFF.

The CDR3 DNA sequence: TGTGCCAGCAGTTTATCGGGGACAGGGCTTAACTATGGCTACACCTTC. This encodes CASSLSGTGLNYGYTF. The chain employs TRBV27 and TRBJ1-2; 9 bases map to TRBD1. Germline values: CDR1 MNHEY, CDR2 SMNVEV (reference sequence). The CDR3 runs 16 residues. V shed 0 bases, J shed 1 base, and the junction held 3 bases outside the gene matches.

This chain joins TRBV6-1 and TRBJ2-1; TRBD1 might be the D (5 bases). Trimming stripped 7 bases from V and 5 bases from J, with 18 bases between. CDR3 size: 15 residues. Per the germline V gene, CDR1 is MNHNS and CDR2 is SASEGT. For the CDR3, the DNA is TGTGCCAGCAATGACCCTGACAGCTTCAACAATGAGCAGTTCTTC. Translation: CASNDPDSFNNEQFF.

The chain is built from TRBV11-2 and TRBJ2-7; D possibly corresponds to TRBD1 (6 bases). CDR3 length: 14 residues. Germline V gives CDR1 SGHAT, CDR2 FQNNGV. V gave up 4 bases and J gave up 6 bases, with 16 bases separating them. CDR3 amino acids: CASSSTTRGGEQYF. Written as DNA, the CDR3 is TGTGCCAGCAGCTCCACCACCAGGGGCGGCGAGCAGTACTTC.

This clone was counted once. The rearrangement links TRBV5-1 to TRBJ2-7; a weak D match, TRBD1 (6 bases). V lost 2 bases and J lost 7, with 19 bases in between. Germline V gene data show CDR1 as SGHRS and CDR2 as YFSETQ. This CDR3 has 15 amino acids. The CDR3 reads CASSLSTGVLGEQYF. The CDR3 bases are TGCGCCAGCAGCTTATCGACAGGAGTCCTTGGAGAGCAGTACTTC.

The chain carries TRBV5-1 and TRBJ1-2, with a weak D call TRBD1 (5 bases). The germline V and J ends were trimmed by 4 bases and 3 bases, with 7 bases remaining between them. Looked up from germline, CDR1 is SGHRS and CDR2 is YFSETQ. CDR3 size: 12 residues. The CDR3 sequence is CASSRDDYGYTF. The CDR3, as DNA: TGCGCCAGCAGCAGGGACGACTATGGCTACACCTTC.

The chain combines TRBV9 with TRBJ2-1, with 8 bases lining up with TRBD1. Germline V gene data show CDR1 as SGDLS and CDR2 as YYNGEE. The trim removed 0 bases at V and 8 bases at J, leaving 13 bases unmatched. The CDR3 extends over 17 amino acids. The CDR3 coding sequence is TGTGCCAGCAGCGTAGCCCAGGGGGCGTTGATGGTTCATGAGCAGTTCTTC. Amino acid sequence: CASSVAQGALMVHEQFF.

This sequence joins TRBV6-6 and TRBJ1-2; 7 bases fit TRBD1. CDR3 size: 14 residues. The germline V gene has CDR1 MNHNY and CDR2 SVGAGI (reference sequence). V shed 2 bases and J 4 bases; nucleotides not matched to a gene: 4. CDR3 amino acids: CASSYVTGTYGYTF. CDR3 DNA: TGTGCCAGCAGTTACGTGACAGGGACCTATGGCTACACCTTC.

The chain combines TRBV9 with TRBJ2-2, with 9 bases matching TRBD2. There are 18 residues in the CDR3. V gave up 0 bases and J gave up 7 bases; unmatched junction bases: 13. Germline lookup yields CDR1 SGDLS and CDR2 YYNGEE. The CDR3 loop is CASSVASSGASRHGELFF. The CDR3 coding sequence is TGTGCCAGCAGCGTAGCATCTAGCGGGGCATCTCGTCACGGGGAGCTGTTTTTT.